This TCR beta chain stems from a study of cytomegalovirus exposure and HLA in healthy donors. Regarding the study as a whole: The productive fraction for most TCR beta V segments was about 90% or about 30% in an earlier analysis.

The table lists this clone with a few counts. Its antigen is currently unknown. The germline CDR1 and CDR2 sequences are LGHNA and YNFKEQ. This CDR3 contains 14 residues. Unmatched junction bases numbered 3, after V lost 2 bases and J lost 4 bases. The PCR had 60 Vbeta and 13 Jbeta primers. The method was immunoSEQ multiplex PCR; TCRdb's version includes in-frame clones alone and lacks a portion of them. The sample holds approximately 210,000 clones, nearly 80% seen once. The sample was PBMCs. This sequence originates from a male donor in good health and CMV-seronegative. This chain uses TRBV4-2 with TRBJ2-5, with TRBD2 identical over 8 bases. CDR3 nucleotides: TGTGCCAGCAGCCAATACGGGAGGGCAGAGACCCAGTACTTC. This sequence encodes CASSQYGRAETQYF.